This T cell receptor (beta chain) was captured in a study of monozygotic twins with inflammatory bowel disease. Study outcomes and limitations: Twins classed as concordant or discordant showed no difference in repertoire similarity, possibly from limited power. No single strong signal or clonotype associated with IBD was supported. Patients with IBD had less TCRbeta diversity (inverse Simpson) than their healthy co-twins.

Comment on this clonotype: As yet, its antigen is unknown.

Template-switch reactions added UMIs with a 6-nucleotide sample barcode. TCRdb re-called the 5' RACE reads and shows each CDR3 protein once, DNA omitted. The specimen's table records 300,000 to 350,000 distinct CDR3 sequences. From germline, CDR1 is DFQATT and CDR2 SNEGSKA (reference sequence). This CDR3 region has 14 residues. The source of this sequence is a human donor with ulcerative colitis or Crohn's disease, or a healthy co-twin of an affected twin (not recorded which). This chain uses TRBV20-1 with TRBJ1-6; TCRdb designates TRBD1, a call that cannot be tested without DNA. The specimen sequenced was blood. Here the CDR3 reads CSVMGVSYNSPLHF.